This TCR beta chain comes out of a study of CD8 T cells in Susac syndrome (dated by TCRdb to the late 2010s). As for the study more broadly: The study used repertoire sequencing to test whether antigen drove CD8+ T cell activation and differentiation in Susac syndrome. The study compared CD8+ T cell repertoire clonality among over ten healthy donors, 14 Susac syndrome patients and around 16 multiple sclerosis patients. Study-level results and caveats: The TCR sequencing and HLA analysis was acknowledged to have included a relatively small number of individuals.

V and J lose 0 bases and 7 bases, and a span of 13 bases separates them. Inclusive of the bounding cysteine and phenylalanine, the CDR3 is 14 residues long. Just the 42-base CDR3 DNA is kept, in frame starting at base 1. Points on this clonotype: Its antigen is not yet known. No clone much larger than this one lies a single base away; base qualities are absent.

RNA was extracted with the RNeasy kit and about 0.5 to 1 ug was reverse transcribed using random hexamers. TCR beta CDR3 regions were amplified with the immunoSEQ multiplex PCR assay covering 54 Vbeta and 13 Jbeta segments. To correct PCR amplification bias, a synthetic template baseline was used for both primer optimization and computational correction. As for the original processing: Only productive sequences were kept, with reads annotated to V, D and J genes according to IMGT and analyzed in immunoSEQ Analyzer. To calculate clonality, Shannon entropy was normalized by log2 of the number of productive unique sequences and then subtracted from one. For each patient and control, public and private clones were evaluated among the 100 most prevalent clones. Susac-specific clones were defined as absent from healthy and MS cohorts, about 1,100 published viral clones and other ImmuneACCESS disease sequences. TCRdb's own reprocessing of the public reads used fastp at Q25 and MiXCR and kept productive beta chains. Duplicate CDR3 protein sequences are folded into a single record with the most common DNA and genes. The V and J calls follow TCRdb's processing rather than the paper's. This sample gives almost 450,000 distinct CDR3 sequences in total; more than 80% of them show up just once. The top ten constitute approximately 0.12% of the sample.

High-throughput TCR beta sequencing profiled peripheral blood CD8+ and CD4+ T cells from healthy donors, Susac syndrome patients and multiple sclerosis patients. Treatment-naive patients with stable or active relapsing-remitting disease fulfilling revised McDonald criteria were used as multiple sclerosis controls. Bulk CD8+ and CD4+ T cells were purified magnetically by negative isolation, whereas CD8+ TEMRA cells were enriched by FACS. Blood was drawn into EDTA tubes, processed within 24 hours, and PBMCs were isolated by density gradient centrifugation. PBMCs intended for TCR sequencing were cryopreserved in liquid nitrogen and thawed later in a water bath at 37 degrees C. Purity of sorted or isolated CD4+, CD8+ and CD8+ TEMRA cells was at least 90%.

Material: CD8+ T cells from PBMCs. The rearranged chain carries TRBV12-3 or TRBV12-4 and TRBJ2-7; the best D guess is TRBD1, with 6 bases matching. The TCR was taken from a human donor with multiple sclerosis. The CDR3 sequence is CASSLAGAPGEQYF. The DNA is as follows: TGTGCCAGCAGTTTAGCGGGGGCGCCGGGGGAGCAGTACTTC.